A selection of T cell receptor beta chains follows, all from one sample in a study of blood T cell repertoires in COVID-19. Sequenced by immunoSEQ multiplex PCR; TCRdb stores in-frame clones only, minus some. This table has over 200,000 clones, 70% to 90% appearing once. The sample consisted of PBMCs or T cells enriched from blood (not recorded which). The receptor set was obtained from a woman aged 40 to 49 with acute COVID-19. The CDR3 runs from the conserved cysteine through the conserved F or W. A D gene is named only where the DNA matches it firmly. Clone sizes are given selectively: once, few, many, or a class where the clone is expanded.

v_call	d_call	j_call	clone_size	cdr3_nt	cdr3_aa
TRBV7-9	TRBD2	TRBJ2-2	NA	TGTGCCAGCAGCTTAGTATTGGCGGGAGATCTTGCCGGGGAGCTGTTTTTT	CASSLVLAGDLAGELFF
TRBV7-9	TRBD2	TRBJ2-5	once	TGTGCCAGCAGCTTAGGTCAAGCGGGAGGGCTTGGAGAGACCCAGTACTTC	CASSLGQAGGLGETQYF
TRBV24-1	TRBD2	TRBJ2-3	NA	TGTGCCACCAGTGACGACAGCGGGAACACCCGGAGGATCAGAACAGATACGCAGTATTTT	CATSDDSGNTRRIRTDTQYF
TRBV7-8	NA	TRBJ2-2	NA	TGTGCCAGCAGCTTAGGACAGACATACACCGGGGAGCTGTTTTTT	CASSLGQTYTGELFF
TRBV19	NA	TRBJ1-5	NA	TGTGCCAGTAGTATAGACATTTATCTCCCAGGGGAGGGAGGGTCAGGCAATCAGCCCCAGCATTTT	CASSIDIYLPGEGGSGNQPQHF
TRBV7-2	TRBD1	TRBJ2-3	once	TGTGCCAGCAGCTTAAGGGACAGTAGCACAGATACGCAGTATTTT	CASSLRDSSTDTQYF
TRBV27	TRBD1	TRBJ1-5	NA	TGTGCCAGCAGTTTATATTTCGAGGGACAGGTTAATCAGCCCCAGCATTTT	CASSLYFEGQVNQPQHF
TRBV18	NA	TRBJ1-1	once	TGTGCCAGCTCACCAGCGGGGGGCCGGAACACTGAAGCTTTCTTT	CASSPAGGRNTEAFF
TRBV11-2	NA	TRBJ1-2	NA	TGTGCCAGCAGCTTGGGTACAGTGGATCTCTATGGCTACACCTTC	CASSLGTVDLYGYTF
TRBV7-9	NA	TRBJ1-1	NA	TGTGCCAGCAGCTTAGAATCCTTCGGGAACACTGAAGCTTTCTTT	CASSLESFGNTEAFF
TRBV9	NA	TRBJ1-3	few	TGTGCCAGCAGCGTAGACCCAGGGACTGGAAACACCATATATTTT	CASSVDPGTGNTIYF
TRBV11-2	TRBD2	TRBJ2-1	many	TGTGCCAGCAAAAGTCGGCGGGGGGCTTACAATGAGCAGTTCTTC	CASKSRRGAYNEQFF
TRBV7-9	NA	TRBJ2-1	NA	TGTGCCAGCAGCGGAGATGAGCAGTTCTTC	CASSGDEQFF
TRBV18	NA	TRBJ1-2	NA	TGTGCCAGCTCACCGGGAAGGGGTGACTATGGCTACACCTTC	CASSPGRGDYGYTF
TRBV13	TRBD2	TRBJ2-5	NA	TGTGCCAGCAGCTTAGGCCGGCTATTGGGGAGGGCCCAGTACTTC	CASSLGRLLGRAQYF
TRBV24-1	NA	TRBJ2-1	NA	TGTGCCACCGCGCCGGGACTTTTCTCCTACAATGAGCAGTTCTTC	CATAPGLFSYNEQFF
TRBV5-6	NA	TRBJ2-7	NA	TGTGCCAGCAGCCCGACGGGTAGCTCCTACGAGCAGTACTTC	CASSPTGSSYEQYF
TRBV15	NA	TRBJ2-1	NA	TGTGCCACCAGCAGAGATCTGGGGGGCAATGAGCAGTTCTTC	CATSRDLGGNEQFF
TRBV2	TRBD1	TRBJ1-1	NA	TGTGCCAGCAGTAGGCAGGGACAGGGAAACACTGAAGCTTTCTTT	CASSRQGQGNTEAFF
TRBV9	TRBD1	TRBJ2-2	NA	TGTGCCAGCAGCGTACTGGCAGGGGGAGTAATGAACACCGGGGAGCTGTTTTTT	CASSVLAGGVMNTGELFF
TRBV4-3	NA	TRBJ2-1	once	TGCGCCAGCAGCCGGGGGGACTCCTACAATGAGCAGTTCTTC	CASSRGDSYNEQFF
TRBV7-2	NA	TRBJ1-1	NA	TGTGCCAGCAGCTCGAGGATAGGTGAAGCTTTCTTT	CASSSRIGEAFF
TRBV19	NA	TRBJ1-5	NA	TGTGCCAGTAGTATGGTCGGGGGGGGCCCCTCCGATCAGCCCCAGCATTTT	CASSMVGGGPSDQPQHF
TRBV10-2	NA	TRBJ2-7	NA	TGCGCCAGCAGCGTCTCCTCCTACGAGCAGTACTTC	CASSVSSYEQYF
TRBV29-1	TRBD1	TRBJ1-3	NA	TGCAGCGTTGGGACAGGGGGAGGTAACACCATATATTTT	CSVGTGGGNTIYF
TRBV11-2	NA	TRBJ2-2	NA	TGTGCCAGCAGCTCGGGACGTCCAGGGGACGGGGAGCTGTTTTTT	CASSSGRPGDGELFF
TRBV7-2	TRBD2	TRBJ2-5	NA	TGTGCCAGCAGCTTACGAGGCGGGAGGTTTGAGCAAGAGACCCAGTACTTC	CASSLRGGRFEQETQYF
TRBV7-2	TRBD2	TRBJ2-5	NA	TGTGCCAGCAGCTCGGCTCCGGGACTAGAGGAGACCCAGTACTTC	CASSSAPGLEETQYF
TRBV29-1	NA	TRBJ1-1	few	TGCAGCGTTGAAACCCCCCGACTAGCTGAAGCTTTCTTT	CSVETPRLAEAFF
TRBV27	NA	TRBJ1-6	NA	TGTGCCAGCGGGAGCAGGAATAATTCACCCCTCCACTTT	CASGSRNNSPLHF
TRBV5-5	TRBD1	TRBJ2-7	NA	TGTGCCAGCAGCGCGGGACAGGGGAGTTCCTACGAGCAGTACTTC	CASSAGQGSSYEQYF
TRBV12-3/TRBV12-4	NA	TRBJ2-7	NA	TGTGCCAGCGTTTTAGCCAGGGGATACGAGCAGTACTTC	CASVLARGYEQYF